These 11 T cell receptor beta chains were all obtained from the same sample, sequenced in a study of blood T cell repertoires in COVID-19. TCRdb's copy holds only in-frame clones and misses some; the assay was immunoSEQ multiplex PCR. The table has 220,000 or so clones, just under 85% seen once. Sequenced material: peripheral blood. Receptors originate from an elderly woman with acute or convalescent COVID-19.

The genes are TRBV19 and TRBJ2-7, with 10 bases fitting TRBD2. CDR1 is LNHDA and CDR2 is SQIVND in the germline V gene (reference sequence). With 5 bases clipped from V and 6 bases from J, the junction kept 16 bases outside the gene matches. CDR3 length equals 17 residues. CDR3 coding DNA: TGTGCCAGTAGTGCGACCCCCCCAGGAGCGGGAGGGGGCGAGCAGTACTTC. This encodes CASSATPPGAGGGEQYF.

This clone has a single count. The chain uses TRBV30 and TRBJ2-3, with 10 bases fitting TRBD2. The CDR3 is made up of 16 amino acids. V shed 5 bases, J shed 2 bases, and the junction held 10 bases outside the gene matches. CDR1 and CDR2 from the germline V gene are GTSNPN and SVGIG (reference sequence). In nucleotides, the CDR3 is TGTGCCTGGGCCACCGGGACTAGCGCCACCACAGATACGCAGTATTTT. Translating it yields CAWATGTSATTDTQYF.

The chain carries TRBV28 and TRBJ1-5; 8 bases are shared with TRBD1. J lost 8 bases, V lost 5 bases, and 11 bases had no gene match. This CDR3 is built from 15 residues. Germline-derived CDR1 and CDR2 are MDHEN and SYDVKM. CDR3 in DNA: TGTGCCAGCAGTCAAGGACAGGGTATTGTCAAGCCCCAGCATTTT. Translating gives CASSQGQGIVKPQHF.

The chain combines TRBV4-1 with TRBJ1-3; 8 bases align to TRBD1. Germline CDR1 reads MGHRA; CDR2 reads YSYEKL. After removal of 5 bases from V and 0 bases from J, the junction contained 6 bases not matched to a gene. The CDR3 length is 16 residues. The CDR3 is CASSGGQAISGNTIYF. Written as DNA, the CDR3 is TGCGCCAGCAGCGGGGGACAGGCCATCTCTGGAAACACCATATATTTT.

V usage is TRBV7-2 and J usage is TRBJ2-7; 11 nucleotides match TRBD2. The CDR3 loop spans 14 amino acids. V lost 2 bases and J lost 6; bases outside the gene matches: 3. The germline gives CDR1 SGHTA, CDR2 FQGNSA. CDR3 residues: CASSLLAGGGEQYF. CDR3 bases: TGTGCCAGCAGCTTACTAGCGGGGGGAGGCGAGCAGTACTTC.

The CDR3: CASSSLRDSYGYTF. The CDR3 DNA reads as TGTGCCAGCTCAAGTTTAAGAGACAGCTATGGCTACACCTTC. The rearrangement joins TRBV18 to TRBJ1-2, with a weak D call TRBD1 (5 bases). Trimming pared 5 bases from V and 4 bases from J, leaving 14 bases between. From germline, CDR1 is KGHSH and CDR2 LQKENI. This CDR3 comprises 14 residues.

The CDR3 bases are TGCGCCAGCAGCGCTACAGGGGACTCAGAGACCCAGTACTTC. Translating gives CASSATGDSETQYF. The J gene is TRBJ2-5, the V gene TRBV5-1; D is perhaps TRBD1 (7 bases). The CDR3 is 14 amino acids. Germline lookup yields CDR1 SGHRS and CDR2 YFSETQ. V shed 4 bases and J shed 4 bases, with 14 bases lying between them.

The V gene is TRBV5-5, the J gene TRBJ1-1, with D maybe TRBD1 (6 bases). This CDR3 has 14 residues. V lost 0 bases and J 5 bases, leaving 11 bases between the germline ends. Germline CDR1 reads SGHKS; CDR2 reads YYEKEE (reference sequence). In DNA, the CDR3 is TGTGCCAGCAGCTTGGAACAGGGAGGGACTGAAGCTTTCTTT. Translating it yields CASSLEQGGTEAFF.

This chain connects TRBV6-5 to TRBJ2-7; possible D gene TRBD2, 6 bases. This CDR3 is built from 15 residues. Germline loops: CDR1 MNHEY, CDR2 SVGAGI. The V end was cut by 0 bases, the J end by 2 bases, with 11 bases between. The CDR3 coding sequence is TGTGCCAGCAGTTACTCGATCGCGGGGCCCTACGAGCAGTACTTC. Its protein is CASSYSIAGPYEQYF.

J is TRBJ1-1 and V is TRBV5-8; 11 positions agree with TRBD1. V was clipped by 2 bases and J by 4 bases; unmatched bases: 7. CDR1 is SGHTS and CDR2 is YDEGEE in the germline V gene. The CDR3 is 16 residues long. The CDR3 DNA is TGTGCCAGCAGCTTTTCCGGACAGGGGGCGAGCACTGAAGCTTTCTTT. Protein product: CASSFSGQGASTEAFF.

The rearrangement links TRBV19 to TRBJ1-2; 8 nucleotides match TRBD1. CDR1 LNHDA and CDR2 SQIVND come from the germline V gene (reference sequence). With 8 bases clipped from V and 6 bases from J, the junction kept 8 bases outside the gene matches. The CDR3 totals 13 residues. The CDR3 spells CASVGRGQNGYTF. As DNA, the CDR3 is TGTGCCAGTGTGGGCAGGGGGCAAAATGGCTACACCTTC.